What follows are 9 T cell receptor beta chains derived from one specimen sequenced in a study of shared clonotypes between healthy human individuals (dated by TCRdb to the early 2020s). Libraries came from the immunoSEQ multiplex PCR assay. The source is immuneACCESS, and TCRdb retained only in-frame sequences with V and J called. Part of the clones is not carried over; for the studies checked, unresolved V genes explain less than half of this, and the remainder is unexplained. The sample table holds fewer than 1.6 million clones, of which 98% to 99% were seen once. About 0.34% of the sample comes from the top ten. The specimen sequenced was naive CD4+ T cells sorted from blood. Taken with the paper, the label for cell subset or site translates to: CD45RA+ positively selected. These receptors were taken from a man younger than 40 in good health.

V gene TRBV11-2 combines with J gene TRBJ2-5, with a tentative D call TRBD2 (5 bases). V lost 2 bases to trimming and J lost 9 bases, with 13 bases between them. CDR1 is SGHAT and CDR2 is FQNNGV in the germline V gene. The CDR3 totals 13 residues. The chain's CDR3 is CASSLLMRAAQYF. In DNA form, the CDR3 reads TGTGCCAGCAGCTTATTAATGCGAGCGGCCCAGTACTTC.

As concerns this clone: The identical CDR3 is also encoded by other nucleotide sequences in the sample. J is TRBJ2-2 and V is TRBV18; 7 bases line up with TRBD1. In germline, CDR1 is KGHSH, CDR2 LQKENI. This CDR3 is 15 amino acids long. V trimming: 3 bases; J trimming: 3 bases; junction bases outside the gene matches: 4. This chain's CDR3 is CASSPRTGDTGELFF. The CDR3 DNA reads TGTGCCAGCTCACCGAGAACAGGGGACACCGGGGAGCTGTTTTTT.

V usage is TRBV10-1 and J usage is TRBJ2-2; no clear D. The CDR3 spans 14 residues. Germline CDR1 reads WNHNN; CDR2 reads SYGVQD (reference sequence). Trimming shortened V by 4 bases and J by 1 base, and 7 bases separated the two germline ends. CDR3 in DNA: TGCGCCAGCAGTGTGGGCCAGAACACCGGGGAGCTGTTTTTT. The encoded protein is CASSVGQNTGELFF.

The chain has TRBV7-2 and TRBJ1-3; D unresolved. This CDR3 spans 13 amino acids. The ends were cut back, 5 bases at V and 5 bases at J, with 10 bases in the middle. Per germline, CDR1 SGHTA and CDR2 FQGNSA. The DNA of the CDR3 is TGTGCCAGCAGCCCCCTTCATCGAAACACCATATATTTT. Its translation: CASSPLHRNTIYF.

The rearrangement joins TRBV18 to TRBJ1-3, with D unresolved. The CDR3 totals 13 residues. Germline V lookup: CDR1 KGHSH, CDR2 LQKENI. V shed 6 bases and J shed 3 bases, with 9 bases lying between them. CDR3 sequence reads: CASSAGVGNTIYF. As DNA, the CDR3 is TGTGCCAGCTCGGCTGGGGTTGGAAACACCATATATTTT.

This sequence joins TRBV5-5 and TRBJ2-7, with D possibly matching TRBD1 (6 bases). Germline V gives CDR1 SGHKS, CDR2 YYEKEE (reference sequence). V was trimmed by 0 bases and J by 3 bases, leaving 13 bases between them. The CDR3 is made up of 15 amino acids. Written as DNA, the CDR3 is TGTGCCAGCAGCTTGGCCCGGACAGCGGTCTACGAGCAGTACTTC. This gives the protein CASSLARTAVYEQYF.

This clone was detected once. One end of the junction does not line up with germline, which may come from a read error. This sequence joins TRBV7-2 and TRBJ2-2; D is unclear. This CDR3 is 14 amino acids long. The germline V gene has CDR1 SGHTA and CDR2 FQGNSA. CDR3 bases: TGTGCCACCAGCGCCCGGTCTGGGGCCGGGGAGCTGTTTTTT. Amino acid sequence: CATSARSGAGELFF.

This clone was found once. The rearrangement links TRBV5-4 to TRBJ1-3; D not resolved. The CDR3 length is 16 residues. V gave up 0 bases and J gave up 2 bases, with 12 bases separating them. CDR1 is SGHNT and CDR2 is YYREEE in the germline V gene (reference sequence). The chain's CDR3 is CASSLGVRHAGNTIYF. The DNA of the CDR3 is TGTGCCAGCAGCTTGGGGGTCCGACACGCTGGAAACACCATATATTTT.

The chain has TRBV7-9 and TRBJ1-2; 8 nucleotides line up with TRBD1. The CDR3 sequence is 15 residues long. The V gene end was trimmed by 0 bases and the J gene end by 2 bases; junction bases not matched to a gene: 2. Germline CDR1 SEHNR, CDR2 FQNEAQ (reference sequence). CDR3 residues: CASSLATGGNYGYTF. In DNA form, the CDR3 reads TGTGCCAGCAGCTTAGCTACAGGGGGGAACTATGGCTACACCTTC.